The following is a T cell receptor beta chain sequence with its context. Antigen: not known. These data belong to a study of Tregs in tolerant kidney transplant recipients. Turning to the study itself: An approximately three-day belatacept mixed lymphocyte reaction, sometimes plus 5-day graft donor restimulation, preceded CD4+CD25+CD127- sorting.

Trimming cost V 4 bases and J 3 bases, with 15 bases left between them. This CDR3 is 15 amino acids long. Germline CDR1 and CDR2: KGHSH and LQKENI. Study-wide results and limits: The most relevant donor-specific Treg TCRbeta repertoire apparently came from expansion with activated donor B cells. This study did not directly address biological reproducibility.

Clones were sequenced by immunoSEQ multiplex PCR, and TCRdb holds only the in-frame ones, with some missing. The table shows about 44,000 clones, with roughly 96% occurring only once. The chain carries TRBV18 and TRBJ1-1; D might be TRBD1 (5 bases). This TCR was sampled from a human donor in good health. The sequencing sample was made of Tregs from blood cultured with allogeneic cells. CDR3 sequence reads: CASSRGAAGDTEAFF. The DNA of the CDR3 is TGTGCCAGCTCACGTGGGGCAGCTGGAGACACTGAAGCTTTCTTT.